This is a list of T cell receptor beta chains from one sample in a study of T cell changes during pregnancy in multiple sclerosis. Generated by immunoSEQ multiplex PCR, the TCRdb table keeps only in-frame clones and is missing some. The top ten hold about a sixth of the sample, which has about 14,000 clones, 65% to 90% seen once. Sequenced here: CD8+ T cells from peripheral blood mononuclear cells, sampled after pregnancy. These receptors were obtained from a female donor in good health, enrolled as a control in a pregnancy study. The conserved cysteine and the conserved F or W are not part of the CDR3 here. Fields, in order: V gene, CDR3 length, J gene, CDR3 protein.

V gene: TRBV2
CDR3 length: 14
J gene: TRBJ2-2
CDR3 protein: ASSGAGLIDTGELF

V gene: TRBV14
CDR3 length: 12
J gene: TRBJ2-7
CDR3 protein: ASSPVGLGYEQY

V gene: TRBV9
CDR3 length: 11
J gene: TRBJ2-7
CDR3 protein: ASSAGTGPEQY

V gene: TRBV9
CDR3 length: 14
J gene: TRBJ2-7
CDR3 protein: ASSDGQGVGAYEQY

V gene: TRBV6-1
CDR3 length: 14
J gene: TRBJ2-1
CDR3 protein: ASSEAGTIMRGEQF

V gene: TRBV4-1
CDR3 length: 12
J gene: TRBJ2-1
CDR3 protein: ASSQALSDNEQF

V gene: TRBV6-5
CDR3 length: 12
J gene: TRBJ2-7
CDR3 protein: ASSEQGEAYEQY

V gene: TRBV10-3
CDR3 length: 14
J gene: TRBJ1-5
CDR3 protein: AISESSDRVYQPQH

V gene: TRBV19
CDR3 length: 12
J gene: TRBJ1-1
CDR3 protein: ASSIAGGATEAF

V gene: TRBV19
CDR3 length: 14
J gene: TRBJ2-6
CDR3 protein: ASSPRTTSGANVLT

V gene: TRBV27
CDR3 length: 14
J gene: TRBJ1-6
CDR3 protein: ASRARGSSYNSPLH

V gene: TRBV27
CDR3 length: 13
J gene: TRBJ2-1
CDR3 protein: ASSLEPGWRGEQF

V gene: TRBV7-8
CDR3 length: 13
J gene: TRBJ2-3
CDR3 protein: ASSQLAGDTDTQY

V gene: TRBV18
CDR3 length: 12
J gene: TRBJ1-2
CDR3 protein: ASSPPTESYGYT

V gene: TRBV5-6
CDR3 length: 14
J gene: TRBJ2-3
CDR3 protein: ASSLGAGAPTDTQY

V gene: TRBV21-1
CDR3 length: 15
J gene: TRBJ1-5
CDR3 protein: ASSVRTGGYSNQPQH

V gene: TRBV4-1
CDR3 length: 12
J gene: TRBJ1-1
CDR3 protein: ASSQESGGTEAF

V gene: TRBV7-6
CDR3 length: 14
J gene: TRBJ2-3
CDR3 protein: ASSGPGGLNTDTQY

V gene: TRBV2
CDR3 length: 14
J gene: TRBJ2-1
CDR3 protein: ASSPYLAEVDNEQF

V gene: TRBV11-2
CDR3 length: 14
J gene: TRBJ2-7
CDR3 protein: ASSSPLAGVGYEQY

V gene: TRBV2
CDR3 length: 11
J gene: TRBJ2-5
CDR3 protein: ASSALRGGSQY

V gene: TRBV27
CDR3 length: 12
J gene: TRBJ1-2
CDR3 protein: ASSSGGANYGYT

V gene: TRBV7-8
CDR3 length: 16
J gene: TRBJ2-3
CDR3 protein: ASSSLSSFGARTDTQY

V gene: TRBV29-1
CDR3 length: 12
J gene: TRBJ1-5
CDR3 protein: SAKEGGESQPQH

V gene: TRBV6-5
CDR3 length: 10
J gene: TRBJ1-2
CDR3 protein: ASTAGIYGYT

V gene: TRBV19
CDR3 length: 13
J gene: TRBJ2-7
CDR3 protein: ASSWGTGPSYEQY

V gene: TRBV19
CDR3 length: 14
J gene: TRBJ2-6
CDR3 protein: ASSVQGPPGANVLT

V gene: TRBV5-1
CDR3 length: 12
J gene: TRBJ1-2
CDR3 protein: ASSFTGFEDGYT

V gene: TRBV29-1
CDR3 length: 11
J gene: TRBJ1-4
CDR3 protein: SVQGRANEKLF

V gene: TRBV7-6
CDR3 length: 15
J gene: TRBJ2-1
CDR3 protein: ASSYLAGGHSYNEQF